The source of this T cell receptor (beta chain) is a study of blood T cell repertoires in COVID-19. Study at large: The samples span acute and convalescent COVID-19 from the United States, Italy and Spain.

This clone was detected only a few times. Participant age was 18 to 89 years, and participants resided in 25 or so US areas. Donors of Cohort 3 who recovered were those that had two negative PCRs, clearance, or symptom resolution. This CDR3 spans 15 amino acids. Germline V gives CDR1 SGDLS, CDR2 YYNGEE. With V trimmed by 4 bases and J by 2 bases, 9 bases remained unmatched. Authors' data handling: Researchers report that nucleated cell counts were estimated from reference gene primer amplification. TCRdb's table, derived via immunoSEQ multiplex PCR, lists solely in-frame clones and lacks some. The DNA gave D and trimming, while V, J and clone size come from that table. In the table there are some 320,000 clones, 90% of which are singletons.

Sample: PBMCs or T cells enriched from blood (not recorded which). This chain uses TRBV9 with TRBJ2-7; TRBD1 aligns across 7 bases. The TCR sequence derives from a man aged 55 to 70 who had recovered from COVID-19. The CDR3 is CASSSLPGGAYEQYF. Written as DNA, the CDR3 is TGTGCCAGCAGCTCACTCCCAGGGGGAGCCTACGAGCAGTACTTC.